The T cell receptor (beta chain) described here comes from a study of CD8 T cells in ankylosing spondylitis. With respect to this clonotype: A much larger clone lies one base from this, so it may be a read error.

From germline, CDR1 is MGHRA and CDR2 YSYEKL. The CDR3 loop spans 14 amino acids. In TCRdb, the 5' RACE reads were re-called with MiXCR into one record per CDR3 protein. Of 210,000 or so distinct CDR3 sequences in the sample, around 8% were seen once. This sequence joins TRBV4-1 and TRBJ2-7; D is ambiguous. Sample: blood, either unsorted or a sorted T cell fraction (not recorded which). The sequence came from a female donor with ankylosing spondylitis or in good health (not recorded which). CDR3 residues: CASSHETPKFEQHF. CDR3 sequence (DNA): TGCGCCAGCAGCCACGAGACACCTAAATTCGAGCAGCACTTC.